These T cell receptor beta chains were read from a single sample in a study of blood T cell repertoires in COVID-19. Only in-frame clones appear in the TCRdb table, and some are missing; sequencing was by immunoSEQ multiplex PCR. The data show tens of thousands of clones, 81% seen once. Material for sequencing was peripheral blood. The source is a woman of 80 years or more with active or convalescent COVID-19. The CDR3 runs from the conserved cysteine through the conserved F or W. A D gene is named only where the DNA matches it firmly. Expanded clones get a size class; other rows say once, few or many, or leave the size out.

size,D,J,V,DNA,CDR3
once,NA,TRBJ1-2,TRBV10-3,TGTGCCATCAGTGAGTCAAGCATTTTTAACTATGGCTACACCTTC,CAISESSIFNYGYTF
NA,NA,TRBJ1-5,TRBV12-3/TRBV12-4,TGTGCCAGCAGTCCAGATTGGAATCAGCCCCAGCATTTT,CASSPDWNQPQHF
NA,NA,TRBJ1-1,TRBV6-2/TRBV6-3,TGTGCCAGCAGTTACTTGGCGTCAGGGAGGACTGAAGCTTTCTTT,CASSYLASGRTEAFF
NA,NA,TRBJ2-1,TRBV19,TGTGCCAGTAGTTATACCCGCTTCGGGAATGAGCAGTTCTTC,CASSYTRFGNEQFF
NA,NA,TRBJ1-2,TRBV3-1/TRBV3-2,TGTGCCAGCAGCCAAGTGGGCAGGGATGGCTACACCTTC,CASSQVGRDGYTF
NA,NA,TRBJ2-7,TRBV6-5,TGTGCCAGCAGTATAAGACCAGGGTCCGAGCAGTACTTC,CASSIRPGSEQYF
NA,TRBD1,TRBJ2-1,TRBV6-2/TRBV6-3,TGTGCCAGCAGTTACTCGGGGACAGTTTCCTACAATGAGCAGTTCTTC,CASSYSGTVSYNEQFF
NA,NA,TRBJ1-1,TRBV3-1/TRBV3-2,TGTGCCAGCAGCCACCCCCGGGAGAACACTGAAGCTTTCTTT,CASSHPRENTEAFF
few,NA,TRBJ2-2,TRBV6-5,TGTGCCAGCAGTTATTTGACTGAGAACACCGGGGAGCTGTTTTTT,CASSYLTENTGELFF
once,NA,TRBJ1-4,TRBV6-2/TRBV6-3,TGTGCCAGCAGTTACGGAGGTGCAACTAATGAAAAACTGTTTTTT,CASSYGGATNEKLFF
NA,TRBD1,TRBJ1-2,TRBV6-2/TRBV6-3,TGTGCCAGCAGTTACTCGAACAGGGGGCGCGGATTTGGCTACACCTTC,CASSYSNRGRGFGYTF
once,NA,TRBJ1-6,TRBV2,TGTGCCAGCAGTGAAGAATCACCGGCGGGTAATTCACCCCTCCACTTT,CASSEESPAGNSPLHF
few,TRBD2,TRBJ2-7,TRBV18,TGTGCCAGCTCACCCAGGGAAGCGGGGGGCTACGGGACGTACGAGCAGTACTTC,CASSPREAGGYGTYEQYF
NA,TRBD2,TRBJ2-2,TRBV4-3,TGCGCCAGCAGCCAAGGCTTAGCGGGGGGTCGGACCGGGGAGCTGTTTTTT,CASSQGLAGGRTGELFF
NA,NA,TRBJ2-3,TRBV6-2/TRBV6-3,TGTGCCAGCAGTTTAGCCGAGACAGATACGCAGTATTTT,CASSLAETDTQYF
NA,TRBD2,TRBJ2-1,TRBV19,TGTGCCAGTAGGACTAGCGGGGTTAACTACAATGAGCAGTTCTTC,CASRTSGVNYNEQFF
NA,TRBD2,TRBJ2-5,TRBV6-5,TGTGCCAGTACGACTAGCGGGGGGGCCTGGGAGACCCAGTACTTC,CASTTSGGAWETQYF
NA,NA,TRBJ1-1,TRBV3-1/TRBV3-2,TGTGCCAGCAGCCATCCACAGGGGAACACTGAAGCTTTCTTT,CASSHPQGNTEAFF
few,NA,TRBJ1-1,TRBV9,TGTGCCAGCAGCGTAGGTTCGCCAGCGAAGAACACTGAAGCTTTCTTT,CASSVGSPAKNTEAFF
NA,NA,TRBJ1-3,TRBV5-6,TGTGCCAGCAAAGGACAGCACCTCTCTGGAAACACCATATATTTT,CASKGQHLSGNTIYF
once,TRBD1,TRBJ1-2,TRBV2,TGTGCCAGCAGGAAGAGACAGGGTAAGGATGGCTACACCTTC,CASRKRQGKDGYTF
NA,NA,TRBJ1-3,TRBV12-2,TGTGCAAGTCGCTTAGGGGACACTCTACGCTCTGGAAACACCATATATTTT,CASRLGDTLRSGNTIYF
NA,TRBD1,TRBJ1-1,TRBV3-1/TRBV3-2,TGTGCCAGCAGTACGGGACAGTTGAACACTGAAGCTTTCTTT,CASSTGQLNTEAFF
NA,TRBD1,TRBJ2-7,TRBV5-5,TGTGCCAGCAGCTACTCACAGGGGCCAGTCTACGAGCAGTACTTC,CASSYSQGPVYEQYF
once,NA,TRBJ1-5,TRBV21-1,TGCGCCAGCAGCCCCGGACAGGGCCGATGGGTCCAGCATTTT,CASSPGQGRWVQHF
NA,NA,TRBJ2-2,TRBV29-1,TGCAGCGTCCCCGCAGTGAACACCGGGGAGCTGTTTTTT,CSVPAVNTGELFF
NA,NA,TRBJ1-5,TRBV6-4,TGTGCCAGCAGCGCTAGAAGCAATCAGCCCCAGCATTTT,CASSARSNQPQHF
NA,NA,TRBJ2-5,TRBV24-1,TGTGCCACCAGTGCCCTGGGGGGTCCCGCGGAGACCCAGTACTTC,CATSALGGPAETQYF